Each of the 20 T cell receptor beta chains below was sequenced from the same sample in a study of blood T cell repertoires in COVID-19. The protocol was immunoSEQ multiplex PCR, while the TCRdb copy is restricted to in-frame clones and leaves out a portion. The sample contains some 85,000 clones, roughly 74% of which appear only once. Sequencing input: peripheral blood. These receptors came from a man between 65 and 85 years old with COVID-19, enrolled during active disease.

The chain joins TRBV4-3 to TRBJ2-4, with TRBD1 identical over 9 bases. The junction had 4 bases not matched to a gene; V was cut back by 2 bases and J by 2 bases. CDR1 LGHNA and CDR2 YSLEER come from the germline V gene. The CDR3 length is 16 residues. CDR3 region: CASSQTGGAPKNIQYF. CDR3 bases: TGCGCCAGCAGCCAAACAGGGGGCGCCCCCAAAAACATTCAGTACTTC.

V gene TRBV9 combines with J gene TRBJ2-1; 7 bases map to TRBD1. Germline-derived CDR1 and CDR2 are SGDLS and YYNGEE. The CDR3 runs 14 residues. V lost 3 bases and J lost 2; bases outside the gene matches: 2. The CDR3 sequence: CASSAQGAYNEQFF. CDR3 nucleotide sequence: TGTGCCAGCAGCGCGCAGGGGGCCTACAATGAGCAGTTCTTC.

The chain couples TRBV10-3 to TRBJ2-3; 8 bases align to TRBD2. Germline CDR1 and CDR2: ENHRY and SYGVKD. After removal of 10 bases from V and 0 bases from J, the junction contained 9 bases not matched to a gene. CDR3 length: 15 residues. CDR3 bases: TGTGCCACCCAATGGGGCGGGAGGAGCACAGATACGCAGTATTTT. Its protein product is CATQWGGRSTDTQYF.

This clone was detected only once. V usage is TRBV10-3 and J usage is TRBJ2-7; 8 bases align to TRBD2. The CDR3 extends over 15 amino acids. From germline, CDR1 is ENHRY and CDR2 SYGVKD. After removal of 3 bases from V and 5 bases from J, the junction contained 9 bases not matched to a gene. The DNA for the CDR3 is TGTGCCATCAGTGACCTTACACCGGGGGGGGACGAGCAGTACTTC. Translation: CAISDLTPGGDEQYF.

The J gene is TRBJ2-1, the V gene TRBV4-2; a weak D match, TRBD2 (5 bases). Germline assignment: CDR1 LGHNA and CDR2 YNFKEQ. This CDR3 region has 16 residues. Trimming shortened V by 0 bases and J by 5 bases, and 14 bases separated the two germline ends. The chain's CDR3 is CASSQDLTSYNNEQFF. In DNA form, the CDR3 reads TGTGCCAGCAGCCAAGATCTCACTAGTTACAACAATGAGCAGTTCTTC.

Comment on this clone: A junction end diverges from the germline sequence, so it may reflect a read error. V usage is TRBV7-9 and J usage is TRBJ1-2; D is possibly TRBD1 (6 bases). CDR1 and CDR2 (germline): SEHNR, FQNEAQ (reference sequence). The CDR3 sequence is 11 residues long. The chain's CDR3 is CASSLGTVLQF. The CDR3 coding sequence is TGTGCCAGCAGCTTAGGGACAGTCCTTCAATTC.

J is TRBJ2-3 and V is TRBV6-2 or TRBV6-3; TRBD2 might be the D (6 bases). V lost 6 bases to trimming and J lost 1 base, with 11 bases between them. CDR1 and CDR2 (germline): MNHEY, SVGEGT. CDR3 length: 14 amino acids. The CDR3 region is CASSPPSGTDTQYF. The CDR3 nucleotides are TGTGCCAGCAGCCCTCCTAGCGGCACAGATACGCAGTATTTT.

The CDR3 coding sequence is TGTGCCAGCAGCTTAGTCCCGGGAAGCACAGATACGCAGTATTTT. Encoded protein: CASSLVPGSTDTQYF. The J gene is TRBJ2-3, the V gene TRBV5-5, with a tentative D call TRBD2 (5 bases). V lost 2 bases and J lost 0, with 10 bases in between. This CDR3 is 15 amino acids long. Germline assignment: CDR1 SGHKS and CDR2 YYEKEE (reference sequence).

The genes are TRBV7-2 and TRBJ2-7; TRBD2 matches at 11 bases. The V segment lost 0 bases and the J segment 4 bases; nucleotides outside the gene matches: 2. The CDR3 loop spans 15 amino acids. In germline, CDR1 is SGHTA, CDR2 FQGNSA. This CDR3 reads CASSLAGTSGYEQYF. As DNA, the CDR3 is TGTGCCAGCAGCTTAGCCGGGACTAGCGGATACGAGCAGTACTTC.

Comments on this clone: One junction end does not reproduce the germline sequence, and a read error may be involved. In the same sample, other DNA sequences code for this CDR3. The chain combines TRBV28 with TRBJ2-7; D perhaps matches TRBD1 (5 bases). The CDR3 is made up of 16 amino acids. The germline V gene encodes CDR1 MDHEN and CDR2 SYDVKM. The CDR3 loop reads CASSTKLGALLYEQYF. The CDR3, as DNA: TGTGCCAGCAGTACTAAATTAGGGGCCCTACTATACGAACAGTACTTC.

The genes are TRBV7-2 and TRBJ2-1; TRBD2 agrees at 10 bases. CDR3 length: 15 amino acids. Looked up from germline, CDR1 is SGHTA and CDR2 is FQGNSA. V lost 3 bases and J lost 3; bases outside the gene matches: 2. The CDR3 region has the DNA TGTGCCAGCAGCTTCACTAGCGGGGTCTACAATGAGCAGTTCTTC. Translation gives CASSFTSGVYNEQFF. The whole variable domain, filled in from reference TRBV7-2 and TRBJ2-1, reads GAGVSQSPSNKVTEKGKDVELRCDPISGHTALYWYRQSLGQGLEFLIYFQGNSAPDKSGLPSDRFSAERTGGSVSTLTIQRTQQEDSAVYLCASSFTSGVYNEQFFGPGTRLTVL.

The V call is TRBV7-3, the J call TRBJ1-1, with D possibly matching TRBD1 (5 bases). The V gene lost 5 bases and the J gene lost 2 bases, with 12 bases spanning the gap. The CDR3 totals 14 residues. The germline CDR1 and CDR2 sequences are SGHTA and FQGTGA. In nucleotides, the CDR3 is TGTGCCAGCAGCCCTGGGGCCGCCAACACTGAAGCTTTCTTT. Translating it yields CASSPGAANTEAFF.

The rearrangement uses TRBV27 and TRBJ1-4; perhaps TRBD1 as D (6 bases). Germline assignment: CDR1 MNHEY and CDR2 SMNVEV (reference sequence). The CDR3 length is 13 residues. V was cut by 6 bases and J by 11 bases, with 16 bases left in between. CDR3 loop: CASSNGQSAKLFF. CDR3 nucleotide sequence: TGTGCCAGCAGCAACGGACAGTCGGCCAAACTGTTTTTT.

CDR3 sequence: CATRTGLEAFF. CDR3 DNA sequence: TGTGCCACTCGGACAGGGCTTGAAGCTTTCTTT. This chain joins TRBV10-3 and TRBJ1-1; 8 positions match TRBD1. The CDR3 is 11 residues long. Germline V gene data show CDR1 as ENHRY and CDR2 as SYGVKD. V lost 10 bases, J lost 7 bases, and 5 bases stayed unmatched.

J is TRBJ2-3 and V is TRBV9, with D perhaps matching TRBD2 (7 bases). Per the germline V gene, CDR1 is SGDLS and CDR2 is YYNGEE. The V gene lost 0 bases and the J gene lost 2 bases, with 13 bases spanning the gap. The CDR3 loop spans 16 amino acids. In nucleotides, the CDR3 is TGTGCCAGCAGCGTAGGTGGGGGGGCGTACACAGATACGCAGTATTTT. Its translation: CASSVGGGAYTDTQYF.

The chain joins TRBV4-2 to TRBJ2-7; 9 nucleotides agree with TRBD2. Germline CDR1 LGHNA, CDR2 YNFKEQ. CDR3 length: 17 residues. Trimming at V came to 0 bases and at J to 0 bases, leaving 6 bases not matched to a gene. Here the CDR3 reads CASSQDLASGASYEQYF. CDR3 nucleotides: TGTGCCAGCAGCCAAGATTTGGCTAGCGGGGCCTCCTACGAGCAGTACTTC.

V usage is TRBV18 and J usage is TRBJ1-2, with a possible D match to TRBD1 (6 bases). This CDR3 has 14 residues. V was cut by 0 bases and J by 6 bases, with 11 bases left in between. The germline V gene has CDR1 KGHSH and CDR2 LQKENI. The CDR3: CASSPPQGINGYTF. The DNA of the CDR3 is TGTGCCAGCTCACCACCGCAGGGGATTAATGGCTACACCTTC.

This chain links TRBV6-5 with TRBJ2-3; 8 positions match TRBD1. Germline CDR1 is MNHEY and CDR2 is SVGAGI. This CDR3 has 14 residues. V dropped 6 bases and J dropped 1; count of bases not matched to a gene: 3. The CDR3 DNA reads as TGTGCCAGCAGAGCGGACAGGGGCACAGATACGCAGTATTTT. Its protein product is CASRADRGTDTQYF.

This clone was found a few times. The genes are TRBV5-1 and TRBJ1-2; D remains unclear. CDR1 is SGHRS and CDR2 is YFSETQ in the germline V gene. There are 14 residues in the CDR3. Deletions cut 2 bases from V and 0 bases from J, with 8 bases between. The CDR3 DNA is TGCGCCAGCAGCTTAGATGCTACTAACTATGGCTACACCTTC. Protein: CASSLDATNYGYTF.

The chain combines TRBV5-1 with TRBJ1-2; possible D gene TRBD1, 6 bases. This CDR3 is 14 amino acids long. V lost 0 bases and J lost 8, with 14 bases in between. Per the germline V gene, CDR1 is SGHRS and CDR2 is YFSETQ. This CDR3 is CASSLAQGIYGYTF. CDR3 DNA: TGCGCCAGCAGCTTGGCGCAGGGGATCTACGGCTACACCTTC. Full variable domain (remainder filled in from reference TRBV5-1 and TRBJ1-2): KAGVTQTPRYLIKTRGQQVTLSCSPISGHRSVSWYQQTPGQGLQFLFEYFSETQRNKGNFPGRFSGRQFSNSRSEMNVSTLELGDSALYLCASSLAQGIYGYTFGSGTRLTVV.